This TCR beta chain was found in a study of shared clonotypes between healthy human individuals (dated by TCRdb to about 2020). Regarding the research as a whole: Three men and two women, aged 18 to 49 years, made up the cohort. For each donor, three plates each were used for CD4 naive and CD4 memory, two plates were used for CD8 naive, and one plate was used for CD8 memory. To estimate repertoire size and how much clonotype sharing occurs between individuals, the study deeply sequenced the blood TCR repertoires of 4 to 6 healthy adults. To increase sequencing depth and limit assay-specific biases, TCR repertoire library preparation and sequencing were carried out by different laboratories using diverse techniques. Per donor, leukapheresis produced somewhere between about 0.94 and 10 billion PBMCs. General study outcomes and caveats: The small number of donors limited the genetic and exposure-history diversity represented. Across a handful of donors, about 5% of naive CD4, roughly 3.5% of naive CD8, approximately 2.5% of memory CD4, and over 0.35% of memory CD8 clonotypes were shared. Estimated clonotype richness was generally larger for naive than for memory subsets. Only blood was sampled, and tissue TCR repertoires likely differ from those in blood. Even with the large sequencing depth, rarefaction of the sorted-subset datasets indicated that sequencing was incomplete. Clonotypes shared by all four sorted-subset donors showed higher generation probabilities than non-shared clonotypes. Pairwise subsampling led to the expectation that sequencing depth would affect the degree of clonotype sharing among donors.

CDR1 and CDR2, per the germline V gene, are SNHLY and FYNNEI. V is reduced by 7 bases and J by 0 bases, leaving a spacing of 13 bases between them. Including the terminal cysteine and phenylalanine, the CDR3 comprises 14 residues. Only the CDR3 region is kept as DNA, spanning 42 bases read in frame from base 1. This clone showed up just once. What antigen it recognizes has not been identified. Nothing much larger sits one base from this clone, and base qualities are not available. TCR CDR3 regions were amplified from genomic DNA by multiplex PCR using the deep immunoSEQ assay. Extracted genomic DNA from each cell subset was distributed evenly across all wells of several immunoSEQ 96-well plates, and each plate was treated as a replicate. Each replicate PCR for sorted subsets received around 210 ng genomic DNA, equal to roughly 30,000 T cell genomes. The purified libraries were quantified using a Qubit 3.0 fluorometer, sized with a Bioanalyzer 2100, and then quantified again using the KAPA Library Quantification kit. Each immunoSEQ 96-well plate was sequenced on its own single-read 150-cycle Illumina NextSeq 550 flow cell. The source study handled its data this way. The immunoSEQ output contained only junctional sequences without quality scores, so filtering could not match that applied to full-length reads. To assign V/J genes and CDR3, sequences were annotated against IMGT germline references using PyIR, a Python wrapper for IgBLAST v1.9. Reads with weak V/J assignments (E-value above 1e-6), missing CDR3, stop codons, out-of-frame junctions, or ambiguous translated residues were removed. A V3J clonotype was defined by an identical inferred V gene, J gene, and CDR3 amino acid sequence. The percentage overlap between two repertoires was calculated by dividing the number of shared unique clonotypes by the size of the smaller repertoire. Repertoire richness was assessed with RTK rarefaction, the Chao1 estimator, and Recon v2.1 estimates of unobserved clonotypes. For all TCRbeta clonotypes obtained by the gDNA method from a handful of donors, generation probabilities were computed with OLGA. In its TCRdb copy, this immuneACCESS table keeps in-frame sequences only and misses some clones. Where compared with another copy, unresolved V genes explain less than half of these, and the others have no known cause. D and trimming were read from the DNA, whereas the V and J calls and clone size are those reported in that table. Across this sample there are fewer than 700,000 clones, with approximately 95% seen only once. The ten largest clones take up about 0.11% of the sample.

CD8 naive samples were obtained by positive selection for CCR7 among CD45RO-negative cells, yielding a CD45RA+CCR7+ population from which TemRA cells were excluded. The donors were healthy, HIV-negative adults who had no recently reported acute infections or vaccinations. Only Caucasian adults living in Nashville, Tennessee, USA were represented among the donors. Blood was collected by leukapheresis, and PBMCs were isolated by Ficoll-Histopaque density gradient centrifugation and then cryopreserved in liquid nitrogen vapor phase. Analytical flow cytometry was used to check the purity and quantity of each magnetically sorted T cell population. Each sorted fraction had its genomic DNA isolated and then quantified by UV absorbance on a Nanodrop 2000c.

This TCR derives from a woman aged 25 to 39 in good health. The rearrangement combines TRBV2 with TRBJ2-7, and TRBD2 may be the D gene, going by 7 matching bases. Sequenced input: naive CD8+ T cells sorted from blood. The sample's cell subset or site label, decoded: CD45RA+CCR7+. The CDR3 corresponds to CASKGGSSSYEQYF. The nucleotide sequence is given as TGTGCCAGCAAGGGGGGGTCTAGCTCCTACGAGCAGTACTTC.